The 25 T cell receptor beta chains reported below all come from one sample, sequenced in a study of T cells after yellow fever vaccination. TCRdb independently ran MiXCR on the 5' RACE reads; one entry per CDR3 protein. The sample holds some 99,000 distinct CDR3 sequences, 5.8% seen once. The specimen was CD8+ T cells sorted from PBMCs, collected 10 days after the yellow fever booster vaccination. These receptor sequences come from a man younger than 35 who received the YFV17D yellow fever vaccine.

V is TRBV4-2 and J is TRBJ2-4, with D tentatively TRBD2 (5 bases). This CDR3 is 16 amino acids long. CDR1 and CDR2 (germline): LGHNA, YNFKEQ. V gave up 0 bases and J gave up 0 bases, with 9 bases separating them. CDR3 bases: TGTGCCAGCAGCCAAGAACGGGGATTAGCCAAAAACATTCAGTACTTC. This sequence encodes CASSQERGLAKNIQYF.

This clonotype was recorded many times. The V and J genes are TRBV7-7 and TRBJ1-1; the match to TRBD1 covers 7 bases. This CDR3 spans 13 amino acids. CDR1 SSHAT and CDR2 FNYEAQ come from the germline V gene (reference sequence). V was pared by 5 bases and J by 4 bases, with 4 bases of the junction left unmatched. Here the CDR3 reads CASSPSGGTEAFF. The CDR3 nucleotides read TGTGCCAGCAGCCCCTCAGGGGGCACTGAAGCTTTCTTT.

In its sample, this clonotype was seen many times. Written as DNA, the CDR3 is TGTGCCAGCAGCTTAGGGTTAGCGGGGGAAGAGACCCAGTACTTC. The encoded protein is CASSLGLAGEETQYF. J is TRBJ2-5 and V is TRBV11-2; 9 bases fit TRBD2. The length of the CDR3 is 15 residues. The ends lost 1 base at V and 3 bases at J; junction bases unmatched: 3. Germline V gene sequence: CDR1 SGHAT, CDR2 FQNNGV.

This CDR3 reads CASSLGYSNQPQHF. The CDR3, as DNA: TGTGCCAGCAGCTTAGGTTATAGCAATCAGCCCCAGCATTTT. This chain uses TRBV7-8 with TRBJ1-5; D remains unclear. The CDR3 runs 14 residues. Germline V gives CDR1 SGHVS, CDR2 FQNEAQ. Trimming shortened V by 1 base and J by 0 bases, and 4 bases separated the two germline ends.

This clonotype was seen ten or more times. The V gene is TRBV12-3 or TRBV12-4, the J gene TRBJ2-3, with TRBD2 matching 13 bases. V gave up 7 bases and J gave up 11 bases; unmatched junction bases: 9. The CDR3 totals 14 residues. CDR3 bases: TGTGCCAGCAAACTAGCGGGGGGGCCCTGGGAGCAGTATTTT. Amino acids: CASKLAGGPWEQYF.

This chain joins TRBV12-5 and TRBJ2-1; a possible D gene is TRBD2 (7 bases). The length of the CDR3 is 15 residues. The V end was cut by 2 bases, the J end by 8 bases, with 16 bases between. The V gene's germline CDR1 is LGHNT and CDR2 FRNRAP. The CDR3 DNA sequence: TGTGCTAGTGGTTTGTCGGGGGGCCCCCTCGATGAGCAGTTCTTC. This sequence encodes CASGLSGGPLDEQFF.

The V and J genes are TRBV4-3 and TRBJ2-5; 8 nucleotides line up with TRBD2. Germline V gene lookup returns CDR1 LGHNA and CDR2 YSLEER. This CDR3 has 18 residues. The V and J ends lost 0 bases and 3 bases, in that order; junction bases with no gene match: 12. The CDR3 DNA reads as TGCGCCAGCAGCCAAGAGCCGGGTCTGACTAGCGCAAAAGAGACCCAGTACTTC. This encodes CASSQEPGLTSAKETQYF.

This clonotype was counted at least ten times. The rearrangement joins TRBV7-9 to TRBJ2-2; 7 nucleotides line up with TRBD1. V shed 4 bases and J 5 bases; nucleotides not matched to a gene: 1. Germline CDR1 is SEHNR and CDR2 is FQNEAQ (reference sequence). This CDR3 spans 13 amino acids. The chain's CDR3 is CASSSGGTGELFF. The CDR3 bases are TGTGCCAGCAGCTCAGGGGGTACCGGGGAGCTGTTTTTT.

V is TRBV4-1 and J is TRBJ1-2; D is unresolved. Germline V gives CDR1 MGHRA, CDR2 YSYEKL. The CDR3 runs to 15 residues. Deletions cut 0 bases from V and 4 bases from J, with 12 bases between. CDR3 region: CASSQDGGGIYGYTF. CDR3 bases: TGCGCCAGCAGCCAAGATGGTGGAGGAATCTATGGCTACACCTTC.

The rearrangement joins TRBV20-1 to TRBJ2-7; 8 positions agree with TRBD1. This CDR3 comprises 15 residues. Per the germline V gene, CDR1 is DFQATT and CDR2 is SNEGSKA (reference sequence). The ends lost 1 base at V and 4 bases at J; junction bases unmatched: 9. The DNA of the CDR3 is TGCAGTGCTAGAGCCCTAGACAGGGGCTCGTACGAGCAGTACTTC. Amino acid sequence: CSARALDRGSYEQYF.

In its sample, this clonotype was seen a few times. J is TRBJ1-1 and V is TRBV19, with D possibly TRBD1 on 6 matching bases. Germline CDR1 and CDR2: LNHDA and SQIVND (reference sequence). V was pared by 4 bases and J by 5 bases, with 11 bases between. This CDR3 comprises 13 residues. In nucleotides, the CDR3 is TGTGCCAGTAGTAGAACAGGGTGGACTGAAGCTTTCTTT. Protein sequence: CASSRTGWTEAFF. Complete variable domain (other parts from reference TRBV19 and TRBJ1-1): DGGITQSPKYLFRKEGQNVTLSCEQNLNHDAMYWYRQDPGQGLRLIYYSQIVNDFQKGDIAEGYSVSREKKESFPLTVTSAQKNPTAFYLCASSRTGWTEAFFGQGTRLTVV.

The rearrangement links TRBV7-2 to TRBJ2-6, with TRBD2 matching over 12 bases. In germline, CDR1 is SGHTA, CDR2 FQGNSA. The length of the CDR3 is 18 residues. With 5 bases clipped from V and 2 bases from J, the junction kept 7 bases outside the gene matches. The CDR3 nucleotides read TGTGCCAGCAGCCCTCTCCTAGCGGGGGGGCCTGGGGCCAACGTCCTGACTTTC. Its translation is CASSPLLAGGPGANVLTF.

This clonotype came up many times. The V and J genes are TRBV6-6 and TRBJ2-3; tentatively, D is TRBD2 (6 bases). Germline V lookup: CDR1 MNHNY, CDR2 SVGAGI (reference sequence). The CDR3 loop spans 14 amino acids. V was shortened by 7 bases and J by 4 bases, with 15 bases between the two germline ends. Written as DNA, the CDR3 is TGTGCCAGCACATCGGGGGACGTCCCAGATACGCAGTATTTT. Its translation is CASTSGDVPDTQYF.

The V gene is TRBV7-8, the J gene TRBJ2-7; D may be TRBD1 (6 bases). Germline CDR1 reads SGHVS; CDR2 reads FQNEAQ. V lost 2 bases to trimming and J lost 3 bases, with 8 bases between them. The length of the CDR3 is 13 residues. CDR3 region: CASSLRDNYEQYV. The DNA for the CDR3 is TGTGCCAGCAGCTTAAGGGACAACTACGAGCAGTACGTC.

This clonotype was observed a single time. The V call is TRBV3-2, the J call TRBJ2-1; the D call of TRBD2 is as the table states it, not checked on the DNA. TRBV3-2 is listed as a pseudogene. The CDR3 is 22 residues long. The DNA for the CDR3 is TGTGCCAGCAGCCTCCGGACCCTGCGCCCCGGACTAGCGGGTTCAACCTACAATGAGCAGTTCTTC. It codes for CASSLRTLRPGLAGSTYNEQFF.

The chain is built from TRBV12-3 or TRBV12-4 and TRBJ2-1; D call uncertain. The CDR3 is 12 residues long. V shed 7 bases and J shed 7 bases, with 11 bases lying between them. CDR3 sequence: CASIHTENEQFF. CDR3 nucleotides: TGTGCCAGCATCCATACAGAAAATGAGCAGTTCTTC.

The gene calls are TRBV2 and TRBJ2-2; possibly TRBD1 or TRBD2 for D (5 bases each). CDR1 is SNHLY, CDR2 FYNNEI, per germline. This CDR3 spans 14 amino acids. The V gene lost 6 bases and the J gene lost 1 base, with 9 bases spanning the gap. CDR3 region: CASSGALNTGELFF. The CDR3 region has the DNA TGTGCCAGCAGCGGGGCTTTGAACACCGGGGAGCTGTTTTTT.

This clonotype was recorded at least ten times. The V gene is TRBV29-1, the J gene TRBJ1-1; a weak D match, TRBD1 (5 bases). This CDR3 is built from 12 residues. Germline V gives CDR1 SQVTM, CDR2 ANQGSEA. Deletions cut 7 bases from V and 1 base from J, with 10 bases between. The CDR3 DNA is TGCAGCGCACCGACAGAGAACACTGAAGCTTTCTTT. Its protein is CSAPTENTEAFF.

This clonotype appeared a few times. V and J are TRBV10-3 and TRBJ2-6; 7 nucleotides agree with TRBD1. The ends lost 6 bases at V and 0 bases at J; junction bases unmatched: 8. Germline CDR1 reads ENHRY; CDR2 reads SYGVKD. There are 17 residues in the CDR3. This chain's CDR3 is CAISYRGDFSGANVLTF. CDR3 nucleotides: TGTGCCATCAGCTACAGGGGCGACTTCTCTGGGGCCAACGTCCTGACTTTC.

There are many counts of this clonotype. The chain is built from TRBV23-1 and TRBJ2-7; D is unresolved. Being an ORF, TRBV23-1 has a function that is uncertain. The CDR3 runs to 15 residues. The V gene lost 0 bases and the J gene lost 5 bases, with 14 bases spanning the gap. The CDR3 sequence: CASSQSFGLVHEQYV. CDR3 bases: TGCGCCAGCAGTCAATCGTTCGGGCTCGTCCACGAGCAGTACGTC.

This clonotype was seen ten or more times. V and J are TRBV11-2 and TRBJ2-7; no clear D gene. The germline V gene encodes CDR1 SGHAT and CDR2 FQNNGV. V was cut by 5 bases and J by 6 bases, with 11 bases left in between. This CDR3 contains 12 residues. The CDR3 here is CASSASILEQYF. CDR3 nucleotide sequence: TGTGCCAGCAGCGCCTCCATACTCGAGCAGTACTTC. The variable domain in full, completed from reference TRBV11-2 and TRBJ2-7, reads EAGVAQSPRYKIIEKRQSVAFWCNPISGHATLYWYQQILGQGPKLLIQFQNNGVVDDSQLPKDRFSAERLKGVDSTLKIQPAKLEDSAVYLCASSASILEQYFGPGTRLTVT.

The rearrangement uses TRBV12-3 or TRBV12-4 and TRBJ2-3, with TRBD2 matching over 13 bases. After removal of 5 bases from V and 10 bases from J, the junction contained 6 bases not matched to a gene. The CDR3 runs to 14 residues. CDR3 in DNA: TGTGCCAGCAGTACCCTGGGACTAGCGGGGTCGCAGTATTTT. Translating gives CASSTLGLAGSQYF.

This clonotype was counted many times. The rearrangement joins TRBV20-1 to TRBJ1-6; D may be TRBD1 (5 bases). V gave up 6 bases and J gave up 14 bases, with 14 bases separating them. Germline-derived CDR1 and CDR2 are DFQATT and SNEGSKA (reference sequence). This CDR3 has 11 amino acids. CDR3 DNA: TGCAGTGCCGGCCCGTTGGGGGCCCTCCACTTT. Translation: CSAGPLGALHF.

This clonotype showed up just a few times. The chain is built from TRBV7-9 and TRBJ2-2, with D perhaps TRBD1 or TRBD2 (5 bases each). V lost 4 bases to trimming and J lost 7 bases, with 19 bases between them. This CDR3 region has 16 residues. Looked up from germline, CDR1 is SEHNR and CDR2 is FQNEAQ (reference sequence). The CDR3 region has the DNA TGTGCCAGCAGCTCGAGACCGGGACCCGCGGGCGGGGAGCTGTTTTTT. The encoded protein is CASSSRPGPAGGELFF.

The rearrangement joins TRBV20-1 to TRBJ1-1; D call uncertain. This CDR3 is built from 14 residues. The ends were cut back, 5 bases at V and 1 base at J, with 14 bases in the middle. CDR1 and CDR2 from the germline V gene are DFQATT and SNEGSKA (reference sequence). CDR3 region: CSAPDLGPNTEAFF. The DNA of the CDR3 is TGCAGTGCTCCTGACTTAGGGCCGAACACTGAAGCTTTCTTT.